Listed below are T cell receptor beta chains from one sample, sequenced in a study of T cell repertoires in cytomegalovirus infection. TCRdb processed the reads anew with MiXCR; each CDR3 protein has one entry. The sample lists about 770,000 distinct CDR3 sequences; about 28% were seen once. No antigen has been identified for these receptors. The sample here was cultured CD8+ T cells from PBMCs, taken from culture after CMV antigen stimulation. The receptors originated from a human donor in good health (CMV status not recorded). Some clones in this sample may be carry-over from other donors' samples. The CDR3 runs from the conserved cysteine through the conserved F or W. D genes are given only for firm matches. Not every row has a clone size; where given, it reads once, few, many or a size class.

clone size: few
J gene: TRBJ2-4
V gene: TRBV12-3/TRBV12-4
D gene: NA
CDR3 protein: CASRPGGIYDKNIQYF
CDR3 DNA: TGTGCCAGCAGACCCGGAGGCATTTATGACAAAAACATTCAGTACTTC

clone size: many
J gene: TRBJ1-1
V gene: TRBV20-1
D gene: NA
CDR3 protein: CSAHNRPNTEAFF
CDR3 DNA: TGCAGTGCACATAACAGGCCGAACACTGAAGCTTTCTTT

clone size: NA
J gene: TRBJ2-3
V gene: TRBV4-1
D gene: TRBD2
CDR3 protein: CASSQAWGLAKDTQYF
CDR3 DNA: TGCGCCAGCAGCCAAGCCTGGGGACTAGCAAAGGATACGCAGTATTTT

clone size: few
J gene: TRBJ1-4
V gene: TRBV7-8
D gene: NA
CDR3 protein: CASRSGRNFNEKLFF
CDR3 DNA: TGTGCCAGCAGGTCGGGACGGAACTTTAATGAAAAACTGTTTTTT

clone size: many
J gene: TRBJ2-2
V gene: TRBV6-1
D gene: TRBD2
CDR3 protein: CASSSGTSGPTGELFF
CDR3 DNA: TGTGCCAGCAGTTCCGGGACTAGCGGACCCACCGGGGAGCTGTTTTTT

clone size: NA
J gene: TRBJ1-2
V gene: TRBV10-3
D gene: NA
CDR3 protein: CAINEGTQVANYGYTF
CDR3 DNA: TGTGCCATCAACGAAGGGACACAAGTAGCTAACTATGGCTACACCTTC

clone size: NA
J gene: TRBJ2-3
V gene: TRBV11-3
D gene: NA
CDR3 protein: CASSPGEGGLADTQYF
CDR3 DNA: TGTGCCAGCAGCCCGGGGGAAGGGGGGCTGGCAGATACGCAGTATTTT

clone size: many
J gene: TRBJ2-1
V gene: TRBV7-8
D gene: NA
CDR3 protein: CASSLRGIYNEQFF
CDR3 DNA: TGTGCCAGCAGCTTACGCGGGATCTACAATGAGCAGTTCTTC

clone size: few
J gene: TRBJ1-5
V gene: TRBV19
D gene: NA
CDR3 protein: CASSPRQAGNQPQHF
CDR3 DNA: TGTGCCAGTAGTCCACGACAAGCGGGAAATCAGCCCCAGCATTTT

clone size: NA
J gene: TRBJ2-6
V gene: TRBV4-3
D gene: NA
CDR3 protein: CASSYRLSDSGANVLTF
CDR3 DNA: TGCGCCAGCAGCTATAGGTTGTCAGACTCTGGGGCCAACGTCCTGACTTTC

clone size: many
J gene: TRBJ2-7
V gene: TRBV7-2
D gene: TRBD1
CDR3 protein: CASSLAGGVRNEQYF
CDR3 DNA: TGTGCCAGCAGCTTAGCAGGGGGCGTCAGAAACGAGCAGTACTTC

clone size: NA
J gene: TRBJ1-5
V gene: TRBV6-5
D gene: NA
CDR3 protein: CASSYSGGLDQPQHF
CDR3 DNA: TGTGCCAGCAGTTACTCGGGGGGGTTGGATCAGCCCCAGCATTTT

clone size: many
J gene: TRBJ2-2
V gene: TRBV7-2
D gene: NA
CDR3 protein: CASSPPDRGSGELFF
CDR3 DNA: TGTGCCAGCAGCCCCCCCGACCGCGGGTCTGGGGAGCTGTTTTTT

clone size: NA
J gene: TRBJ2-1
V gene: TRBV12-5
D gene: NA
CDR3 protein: CASGLTPDEQFF
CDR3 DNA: TGTGCTAGTGGTTTGACTCCTGATGAGCAGTTCTTC

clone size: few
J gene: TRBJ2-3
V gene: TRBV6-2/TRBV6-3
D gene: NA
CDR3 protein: CASSKPLARTDTQYF
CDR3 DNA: TGTGCCAGCAGTAAACCACTAGCCCGCACAGATACGCAGTATTTT

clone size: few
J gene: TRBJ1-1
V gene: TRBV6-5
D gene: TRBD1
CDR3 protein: CASSVRDSTEAFF
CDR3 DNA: TGTGCCAGCAGTGTCCGGGACAGCACTGAAGCTTTCTTT

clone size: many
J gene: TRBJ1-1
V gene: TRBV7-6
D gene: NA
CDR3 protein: CASSTQGAYTEAFF
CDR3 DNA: TGTGCCAGCAGTACCCAGGGAGCTTACACTGAAGCTTTCTTT

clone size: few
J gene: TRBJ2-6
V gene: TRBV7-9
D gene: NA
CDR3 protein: CASSQMGGPAEEGANVLTF
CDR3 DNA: TGTGCCAGCAGCCAGATGGGTGGGCCCGCAGAGGAAGGGGCCAACGTCCTGACTTTC

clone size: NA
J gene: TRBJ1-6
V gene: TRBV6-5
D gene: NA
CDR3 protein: CASSRYGATSDARFFSPLHF
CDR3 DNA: TGTGCCAGCAGTCGATATGGGGCGACATCAGACGCGCGGTTTTTTTCACCCCTCCACTTT

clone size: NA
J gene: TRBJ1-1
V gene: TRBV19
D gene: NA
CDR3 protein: CASSLSESANTEAFF
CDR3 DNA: TGTGCCAGTAGTCTATCCGAGTCAGCGAACACTGAAGCTTTCTTT

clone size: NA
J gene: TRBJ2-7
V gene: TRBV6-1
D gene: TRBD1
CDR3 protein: CASSPGQGPEQYF
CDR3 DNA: TGTGCCAGCAGCCCGGGACAGGGTCCCGAGCAGTACTTC

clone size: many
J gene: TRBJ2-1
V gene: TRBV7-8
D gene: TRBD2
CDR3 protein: CASSGLAGGTYNEQFF
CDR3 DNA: TGTGCCAGCAGCGGGCTAGCGGGGGGGACTTACAATGAGCAGTTCTTC

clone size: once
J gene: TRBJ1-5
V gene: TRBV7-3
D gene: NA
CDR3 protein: CASSLAKMEAGEIGDQPQHF
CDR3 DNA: TGTGCCAGCAGCTTAGCTAAAATGGAGGCGGGGGAAATCGGCGATCAGCCCCAGCATTTT

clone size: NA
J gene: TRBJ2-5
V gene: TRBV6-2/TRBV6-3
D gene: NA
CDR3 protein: CASSYFAIAAPGRRETQYF
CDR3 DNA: TGTGCCAGCAGTTACTTCGCTATTGCCGCTCCGGGACGGCGGGAGACCCAGTACTTC

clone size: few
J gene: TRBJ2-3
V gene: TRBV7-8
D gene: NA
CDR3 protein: CASSHSGDTQYF
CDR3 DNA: TGTGCCAGCAGCCATTCCGGAGATACGCAGTATTTT

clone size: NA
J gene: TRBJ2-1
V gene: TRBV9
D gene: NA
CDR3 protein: CASSVARGTHNEQFF
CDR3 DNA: TGTGCCAGCAGCGTAGCCCGGGGAACCCACAATGAGCAGTTCTTC

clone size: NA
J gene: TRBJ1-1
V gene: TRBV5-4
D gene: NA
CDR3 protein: CASSLGISVNTEAFF
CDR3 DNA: TGTGCCAGCAGCTTGGGGATTTCAGTGAACACTGAAGCTTTCTTT